What follows are 4 T cell receptor beta chains derived from one specimen sequenced in a study of molecular identifiers for immune sequencing clone quantification. MiXCR, applied by TCRdb to the PCR reads, yields one record per CDR3 protein. This table has approximately 670,000 distinct CDR3 sequences, less than 20% appearing once. Sequencing was done on a sample of naive CD8+ T cells from blood, with Jurkat cell RNA spiked in. Subset denoted: FACS-sorted CD8+CD4-CCR7+CD45RA+ naive T cells. All receptors come from a human donor in good health. Some libraries in this study had Jurkat cell RNA spiked in.

The sample holds many counts of this clonotype. The chain links TRBV7-9 to TRBJ2-7; TRBD1 matches at 11 bases. CDR3 length: 15 residues. The germline CDR1 and CDR2 sequences are SEHNR and FQNEAQ (reference sequence). Trimming removed 7 bases from V and 6 bases from J; junction bases left unmatched: 11. The CDR3, as DNA: TGTGCCAGCAATCCTTTCGGACAGGGGGCAGGCGAGCAGTACTTC. Translating gives CASNPFGQGAGEQYF.

At least ten counts were recorded for this clonotype. This chain joins TRBV5-4 and TRBJ2-5; the D gene could be TRBD1 or TRBD2 (5 bases each). With 0 bases removed from V and 4 bases from J, the gap between germline ends came to 10 bases. The germline CDR1 and CDR2 sequences are SGHNT and YYREEE (reference sequence). This CDR3 region has 14 residues. This chain's CDR3 is CASSLEGSGETQYF. The CDR3 region has the DNA TGTGCCAGCAGCTTGGAGGGGAGTGGAGAGACCCAGTACTTC.

The chain couples TRBV9 to TRBJ2-3; D gene uncertain. Per germline, CDR1 SGDLS and CDR2 YYNGEE. Trimming took off 0 bases at V and 0 bases at J, with 11 bases between the two ends. The CDR3 runs 16 residues. DNA of the CDR3: TGTGCCAGCAGCGTAGTTGACGTCTCTAGCACAGATACGCAGTATTTT. Protein product: CASSVVDVSSTDTQYF.

A word on this clonotype: This may be a read error: a much more frequent sequence differs by one nucleotide. The chain employs TRBV30 and TRBJ2-3, with D maybe TRBD2 (5 bases). The CDR3 has 12 residues. Germline V gene sequence: CDR1 GTSNPN, CDR2 SVGIG (reference sequence). This CDR3 reads CACLDYVDTRYF. In DNA, the CDR3 is TGTGCCTGCTTAGACTATGTGGATACGCGGTATTTT.